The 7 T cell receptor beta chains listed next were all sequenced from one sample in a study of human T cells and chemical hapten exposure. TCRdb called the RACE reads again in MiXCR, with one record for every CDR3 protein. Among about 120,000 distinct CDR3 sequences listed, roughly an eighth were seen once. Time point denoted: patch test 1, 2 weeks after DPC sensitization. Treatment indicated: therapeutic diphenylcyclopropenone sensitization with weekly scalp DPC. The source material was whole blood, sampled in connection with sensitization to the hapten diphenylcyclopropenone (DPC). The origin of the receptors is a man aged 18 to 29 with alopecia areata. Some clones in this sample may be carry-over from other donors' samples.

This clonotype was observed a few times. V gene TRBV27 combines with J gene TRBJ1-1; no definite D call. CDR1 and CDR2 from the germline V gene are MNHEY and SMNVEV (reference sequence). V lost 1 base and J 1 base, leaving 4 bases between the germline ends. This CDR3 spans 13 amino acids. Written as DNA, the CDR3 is TGTGCCAGCAGTTTATGGGAGAACACTGAAGCTTTCTTT. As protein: CASSLWENTEAFF.

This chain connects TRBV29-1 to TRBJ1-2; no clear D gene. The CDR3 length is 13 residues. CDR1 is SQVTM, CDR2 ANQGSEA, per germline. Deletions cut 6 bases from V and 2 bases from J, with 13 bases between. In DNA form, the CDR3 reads TGCAGCGTGGGTCCCGGGATCAACTATGGCTACACCTTC. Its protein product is CSVGPGINYGYTF.

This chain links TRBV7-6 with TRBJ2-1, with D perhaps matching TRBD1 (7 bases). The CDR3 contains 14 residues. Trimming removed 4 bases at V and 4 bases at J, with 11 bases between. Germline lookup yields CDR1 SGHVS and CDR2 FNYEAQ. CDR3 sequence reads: CASSSRDSYNEQFF. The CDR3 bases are TGTGCCAGCAGCTCGCGGGACAGTTACAATGAGCAGTTCTTC.

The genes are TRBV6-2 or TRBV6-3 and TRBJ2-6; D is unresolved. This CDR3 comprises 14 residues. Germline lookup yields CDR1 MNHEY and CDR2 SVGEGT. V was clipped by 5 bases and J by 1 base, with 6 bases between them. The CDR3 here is CASSLPSGANVLTF. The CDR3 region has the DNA TGTGCCAGCAGTCTACCATCTGGGGCCAACGTCCTGACTTTC.

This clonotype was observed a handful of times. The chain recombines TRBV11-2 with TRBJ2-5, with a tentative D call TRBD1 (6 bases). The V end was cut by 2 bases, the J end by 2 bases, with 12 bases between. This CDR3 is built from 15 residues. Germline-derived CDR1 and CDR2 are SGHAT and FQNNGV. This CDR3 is CASSLRGHRQETQYF. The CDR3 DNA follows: TGTGCCAGCAGCTTACGGGGACACCGACAAGAGACCCAGTACTTC.

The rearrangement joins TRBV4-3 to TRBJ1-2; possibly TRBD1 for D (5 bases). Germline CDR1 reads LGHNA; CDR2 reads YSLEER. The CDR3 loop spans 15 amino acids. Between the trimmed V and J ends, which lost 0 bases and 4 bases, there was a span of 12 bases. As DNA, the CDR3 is TGCGCCAGCAGCCAAGATTCTAGGGACTGCTATGGCTACACCTTC. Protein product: CASSQDSRDCYGYTF.

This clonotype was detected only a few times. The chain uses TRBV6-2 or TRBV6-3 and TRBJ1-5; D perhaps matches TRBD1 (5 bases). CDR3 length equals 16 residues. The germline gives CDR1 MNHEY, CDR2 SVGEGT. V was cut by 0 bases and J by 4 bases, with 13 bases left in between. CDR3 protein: CASSYSMSGTNQPQHF. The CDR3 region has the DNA TGTGCCAGCAGTTACTCGATGTCAGGGACGAATCAGCCCCAGCATTTT.